The TCR beta chain described here comes from a study of T cells in Graves' hyperthyroidism and ophthalmopathy. Researchers amplified the TCR beta CDR3 regions from RNA transcripts. A set of HTBI primers served as the primers for a first-round RT-PCR of the TCR CDR3. TCRdb independently ran MiXCR on the multiplex PCR reads; one entry per CDR3 protein. This table has approximately 330,000 distinct CDR3 sequences, roughly 21% appearing once. Germline V gene lookup returns CDR1 MNHNS and CDR2 SASEGT. The CDR3 spans 13 residues. The V segment lost 6 bases and the J segment 5 bases; nucleotides outside the gene matches: 6.

The sequenced material came from blood. The chain links TRBV6-1 to TRBJ1-1; 7 bases are shared with TRBD1. The clonotype originates from a woman aged 45-65 years with Graves' hyperthyroidism. CDR3 nucleotides: TGTGCCAGCAGGCCACAGGGGTATACTGAAGCTTTCTTT. This encodes CASRPQGYTEAFF.